Each of the 26 T cell receptor beta chains below was sequenced from the same sample in a study of blood T cell repertoires in COVID-19. Libraries were prepared by immunoSEQ multiplex PCR; TCRdb keeps only in-frame clonotypes and omits some of them. The sample records 350,000 to 450,000 clones, 85% to 90% being singletons. Sequences were obtained from PBMCs or T cells enriched from blood (not recorded which). These receptors were collected from a man younger than 45 who had recovered from COVID-19.

CDR3 nucleotides: TGTGCCACCAGAGGAACAGGGGTAGAGACCCAGTACTTC. It encodes CATRGTGVETQYF. This chain uses TRBV24-1 with TRBJ2-5; 7 bases map to TRBD1. V was clipped by 7 bases and J by 4 bases; unmatched bases: 5. From germline, CDR1 is KGHDR and CDR2 SFDVKD. The length of the CDR3 is 13 residues.

This chain's CDR3 is CAWSSRGGAEYEQYF. In nucleotides, the CDR3 is TGTGCCTGGAGCTCTCGCGGGGGGGCGGAATACGAGCAGTACTTC. This chain joins TRBV30 and TRBJ2-7, with 9 bases lining up with TRBD2. The CDR3 is 15 residues long. Unmatched junction bases numbered 10, after V lost 3 bases and J lost 4 bases. CDR1 GTSNPN and CDR2 SVGIG come from the germline V gene (reference sequence). The full variable domain, its missing parts supplied by reference TRBV30 and TRBJ2-7, is SQTIHQWPATLVQPVGSPLSLECTVEGTSNPNLYWYRQAAGRGLQLLFYSVGIGQISSEVPQNLSASRPQDRQFILSSKKLLLSDSGFYLCAWSSRGGAEYEQYFGPGTRLTVT.

This chain connects TRBV12-3 or TRBV12-4 to TRBJ1-6; TRBD1 agrees at 7 bases. The CDR3 totals 13 residues. Losses at the gene ends were 5 bases for V and 10 bases for J; bases not matched to a gene: 5. The DNA of the CDR3 is TGTGCCAGCAGTACAGGGGTGCGGTCACCCCTCCACTTT. Amino acid sequence: CASSTGVRSPLHF.

The J gene is TRBJ2-7, the V gene TRBV7-2, with 11 nucleotides matching TRBD2. Germline CDR1 is SGHTA and CDR2 is FQGNSA. V gave up 5 bases and J gave up 0 bases; unmatched junction bases: 3. CDR3 length: 15 amino acids. The CDR3: CASSPTSGTSYEQYF. CDR3 sequence (DNA): TGTGCCAGCAGCCCGACTAGCGGGACCTCCTACGAGCAGTACTTC.

The chain employs TRBV5-1 and TRBJ1-2, with D possibly being TRBD1 (5 bases). The germline V gene encodes CDR1 SGHRS and CDR2 YFSETQ. The CDR3 is 14 amino acids. Between the trimmed V and J ends, which lost 2 bases and 0 bases, there was a span of 8 bases. CDR3 DNA: TGCGCCAGCAGCTTAGGGGATACTAACTATGGCTACACCTTC. Amino acid sequence: CASSLGDTNYGYTF.

The rearrangement joins TRBV5-1 to TRBJ2-1; a possible D gene is TRBD2 (5 bases). The length of the CDR3 is 13 residues. V was pared by 5 bases and J by 2 bases, with 8 bases between. The germline gives CDR1 SGHRS, CDR2 YFSETQ. The CDR3 region is CASREGPYNEQFF. In DNA form, the CDR3 reads TGCGCCAGCAGAGAGGGCCCCTACAATGAGCAGTTCTTC.

The chain combines TRBV11-3 with TRBJ2-7, with D possibly being TRBD1 (6 bases). From germline, CDR1 is SGHNT and CDR2 YENEEA. The CDR3 extends over 13 amino acids. V was clipped by 2 bases and J by 5 bases, with 10 bases between them. The chain's CDR3 is CASSLNRAHEQYF. DNA for the CDR3: TGTGCCAGCAGCTTAAACAGGGCTCACGAGCAGTACTTC.

The chain recombines TRBV3-1 (or the pseudogene TRBV3-2) with TRBJ2-5; 11 bases agree with TRBD2. V trimming: 8 bases; J trimming: 4 bases; junction bases outside the gene matches: 9. Per germline, CDR1 LGHDT and CDR2 YNNKEL (reference sequence). CDR3 length equals 15 residues. The CDR3 bases are TGTGCCAGCTCCCTCCTAGCGGGAGGCTTAGAGACCCAGTACTTC. It codes for CASSLLAGGLETQYF.

The chain recombines TRBV7-8 with TRBJ2-7; 13 nucleotides line up with TRBD2. V was pared by 5 bases and J by 1 base, with 5 bases of the junction left unmatched. Germline assignment: CDR1 SGHVS and CDR2 FQNEAQ. The CDR3 has 16 residues. The CDR3 DNA sequence: TGTGCCAGCAGCCGTAGACTAGCGGGGGGTTCCTACGAGCAGTACTTC. Translating gives CASSRRLAGGSYEQYF. Based on the CDR3 plus reference TRBV7-8 and TRBJ2-7, the full variable domain is GAGVSQSPRYKVAKRGQDVALRCDPISGHVSLFWYQQALGQGPEFLTYFQNEAQLDKSGLPSDRFFAERPEGSVSTLKIQRTQQEDSAVYLCASSRRLAGGSYEQYFGPGTRLTVT.

The V call is TRBV5-1, the J call TRBJ2-7; possible D gene TRBD2, 5 bases. V lost 0 bases to trimming and J lost 1 base, with 8 bases between them. CDR1 is SGHRS, CDR2 YFSETQ, per germline. The CDR3 is made up of 14 amino acids. CDR3 in DNA: TGCGCCAGCAGCTTGGTTGCGGGTTCCTACGAGCAGTACTTC. Translated, it gives CASSLVAGSYEQYF. Using reference TRBV5-1 and TRBJ2-7 for the parts outside the CDR3, the full variable domain is KAGVTQTPRYLIKTRGQQVTLSCSPISGHRSVSWYQQTPGQGLQFLFEYFSETQRNKGNFPGRFSGRQFSNSRSEMNVSTLELGDSALYLCASSLVAGSYEQYFGPGTRLTVT.

The rearrangement uses TRBV20-1 and TRBJ1-1; possibly TRBD1 for D (6 bases). Trimming pared 3 bases from V and 0 bases from J, leaving 11 bases between. Germline loops: CDR1 DFQATT, CDR2 SNEGSKA (reference sequence). The CDR3 runs to 14 residues. The CDR3 is CSASSGGMNTEAFF. The DNA for the CDR3 is TGCAGTGCTAGTTCGGGGGGCATGAACACTGAAGCTTTCTTT.

The rearrangement uses TRBV28 and TRBJ1-6, with 9 positions matching TRBD1. This CDR3 is built from 15 residues. The V gene's germline CDR1 is MDHEN and CDR2 SYDVKM. V lost 6 bases and J lost 14; bases outside the gene matches: 14. CDR3 in amino acids: CASRDTGGQVLALHF. The CDR3, as DNA: TGTGCCAGCAGAGATACAGGGGGCCAGGTATTGGCCCTCCACTTT.

The chain links TRBV18 to TRBJ2-7, with D unresolved. CDR1 KGHSH and CDR2 LQKENI come from the germline V gene. Trimming removed 2 bases from V and 2 bases from J, with 16 bases in between. There are 16 residues in the CDR3. The CDR3 nucleotides read TGTGCCAGCTCACCAAGTAGAGTTCTTGATACCTACGAGCAGTACTTC. Residues: CASSPSRVLDTYEQYF.

The count of this clone is one. This chain connects TRBV6-5 to TRBJ1-2; maybe TRBD1 (6 bases). The CDR3 totals 16 residues. The V gene lost 4 bases and the J gene lost 10 bases, with 25 bases spanning the gap. CDR1 is MNHEY and CDR2 is SVGAGI in the germline V gene. CDR3 in DNA: TGTGCCAGCAGTTCCGTGACAGGCCTGGGTGTTGGCGTCTACACCTTC. It encodes CASSSVTGLGVGVYTF.

V gene TRBV3-1 (or the pseudogene TRBV3-2) combines with J gene TRBJ2-7, with 14 bases matching TRBD2. CDR1 is LGHDT, CDR2 YNNKEL, per germline (reference sequence). Trimming at V came to 3 bases and at J to 2 bases, leaving 9 bases not matched to a gene. The length of the CDR3 is 18 residues. The CDR3 protein is CASSQGGSTSGRAYEQYF. The CDR3 coding sequence is TGTGCCAGCAGCCAGGGTGGGTCGACTAGCGGGAGGGCCTACGAGCAGTACTTC.

The chain has TRBV29-1 and TRBJ2-3; 10 bases agree with TRBD1. With V trimmed by 4 bases and J by 5 bases, 6 bases remained unmatched. Germline values: CDR1 SQVTM, CDR2 ANQGSEA. The CDR3 sequence is 14 residues long. CDR3 DNA sequence: TGCAGCGTTGCCGGGACAGGGGCACAAGATACGCAGTATTTT. As protein: CSVAGTGAQDTQYF.

This chain connects TRBV7-2 to TRBJ2-1; 9 bases match TRBD2. With 2 bases clipped from V and 0 bases from J, the junction kept 5 bases outside the gene matches. Per the germline V gene, CDR1 is SGHTA and CDR2 is FQGNSA. CDR3 length: 17 amino acids. The CDR3 nucleotides are TGTGCCAGCAGCTTACGATGGCGGGGGGGCTCCTACAATGAGCAGTTCTTC. It encodes CASSLRWRGGSYNEQFF.

The chain is built from TRBV9 and TRBJ2-1; possibly TRBD2 for D (6 bases). The CDR3 sequence is 15 residues long. Germline V gene lookup returns CDR1 SGDLS and CDR2 YYNGEE. V was pared by 2 bases and J by 4 bases, with 13 bases between. In DNA form, the CDR3 reads TGTGCCAGCAGCGTGGGGACTCGGTCGTACAATGAGCAGTTCTTC. Residues: CASSVGTRSYNEQFF.

V gene TRBV10-3 combines with J gene TRBJ2-2; TRBD1 might be the D (5 bases). V lost 2 bases and J lost 2, with 9 bases in between. The germline V gene encodes CDR1 ENHRY and CDR2 SYGVKD. This CDR3 region has 15 residues. The CDR3 sequence is CAISETGQNTGELFF. The DNA for the CDR3 is TGTGCCATCAGTGAGACCGGACAAAACACCGGGGAGCTGTTTTTT.

This clone was observed once. This chain uses TRBV6-1 with TRBJ1-5; no clear D gene. This CDR3 is 17 amino acids long. CDR1 is MNHNS, CDR2 SASEGT, per germline. V lost 2 bases and J 0 bases, leaving 14 bases between the germline ends. CDR3 region: CASSEKLLYSSNQPQHF. The DNA for the CDR3 is TGTGCCAGCAGTGAAAAGCTCCTATATTCTAGCAATCAGCCCCAGCATTTT.

V usage is TRBV5-4 and J usage is TRBJ2-1, with D perhaps matching TRBD2 (5 bases). Germline CDR1 and CDR2: SGHNT and YYREEE (reference sequence). V lost 4 bases and J 7 bases, leaving 12 bases between the germline ends. The CDR3 loop spans 13 amino acids. The DNA for the CDR3 is TGTGCCAGCAGCCCCTGGACTGCAAATGAGCAGTTCTTC. It encodes CASSPWTANEQFF.

The chain couples TRBV3-1 (or the pseudogene TRBV3-2) to TRBJ1-5, with D unclear. CDR3 length equals 14 residues. Trimming stripped 9 bases from V and 3 bases from J, with 15 bases between. Germline loops: CDR1 LGHDT, CDR2 YNNKEL (reference sequence). The DNA of the CDR3 is TGTGCCAGTGCGCCGAGGTTCGACAATCAGCCCCAGCATTTT. As protein: CASAPRFDNQPQHF.

The chain's CDR3 is CASSNLAGGGETQYF. CDR3 DNA sequence: TGTGCCAGTAGTAACTTAGCGGGAGGGGGAGAGACCCAGTACTTC. V and J are TRBV19 and TRBJ2-5; 11 bases fit TRBD2. Germline CDR1 is LNHDA and CDR2 is SQIVND (reference sequence). With 4 bases clipped from V and 4 bases from J, the junction kept 5 bases outside the gene matches. CDR3 size: 15 residues.

The chain joins TRBV27 to TRBJ1-2, with TRBD1 matching 10 bases. Germline CDR1 reads MNHEY; CDR2 reads SMNVEV (reference sequence). V shed 2 bases and J 5 bases; nucleotides not matched to a gene: 8. The length of the CDR3 is 16 residues. In nucleotides, the CDR3 is TGTGCCAGCAGTTTAAAGCCGGGACAGGGGAGGTATGGCTACACCTTC. Its translation is CASSLKPGQGRYGYTF.

This chain links TRBV19 with TRBJ1-5; TRBD1 matches at 7 bases. This CDR3 spans 16 amino acids. V trimming: 6 bases; J trimming: 3 bases; junction bases outside the gene matches: 11. In germline, CDR1 is LNHDA, CDR2 SQIVND (reference sequence). This CDR3 is CASSDPTRGLNQPQHF. For the CDR3, the DNA is TGTGCCAGTAGCGACCCGACAAGGGGGCTCAATCAGCCCCAGCATTTT.

The chain uses TRBV27 and TRBJ2-7, with TRBD1 identical over 8 bases. The CDR3 runs 15 residues. Germline values: CDR1 MNHEY, CDR2 SMNVEV (reference sequence). V shed 5 bases, J shed 4 bases, and the junction held 10 bases outside the gene matches. The CDR3 region is CASSPDGQGRYEQYF. The CDR3 DNA reads as TGTGCCAGCAGTCCAGATGGACAGGGAAGATACGAGCAGTACTTC.